The sequence of this T cell receptor (beta chain) was determined in a study of patients and donors after allogeneic stem cell transplantation. From the RT-PCR reads, TCRdb called clonotypes with MiXCR, one entry per CDR3 protein. Here the sample spans some 880,000 distinct CDR3 sequences, about a sixth being singletons. Germline V CDR1 and CDR2: MNHNS, SASEGT. V gave up 6 bases and J gave up 4 bases, with 17 bases separating them. The CDR3 length is 15 residues. The sequenced material came from blood, either unsorted or a sorted T cell fraction (not recorded which). The receptor was derived from a human donor who was either an allogeneic HSCT recipient or a stem cell or donor lymphocyte infusion donor (not recorded which). It is not recorded whose cells these are; they may come from a transplant donor. The chain combines TRBV6-1 with TRBJ2-3; tentative D call: TRBD1 (6 bases). CDR3 loop: CASSLGAGFSDTQYF. DNA of the CDR3: TGTGCCAGCAGCCTGGGGGCAGGATTTTCAGATACGCAGTATTTT.